The TCR beta chain under discussion was sequenced for a study of blood T cell repertoires in COVID-19. With 6 bases removed from V and 3 bases from J, the gap between germline ends came to 12 bases. Germline V lookup: CDR1 MNHEY, CDR2 SMNVEV (reference sequence). This CDR3 spans 13 amino acids. Only in-frame clones appear in the TCRdb table, and some are missing; sequencing was by immunoSEQ multiplex PCR. In the table there are 95,000 to 100,000 clones, around 94% of which are singletons. The V call is TRBV27, the J call TRBJ2-7, with a weak D call TRBD1 (5 bases). The sample was peripheral blood. This TCR was recovered from a man aged 50 or older with active COVID-19. The CDR3 DNA sequence: TGTGCCAGCAGCTTGGGGCTCCTCTACGAGCAGTACTTC. Its translation: CASSLGLLYEQYF.